This T cell receptor beta chain was captured by sequencing in a study of cytomegalovirus exposure and HLA in healthy donors. Vbeta (60) and Jbeta (13) primers were used in the PCR. Clones were sequenced by immunoSEQ multiplex PCR, and TCRdb holds only the in-frame ones, with some missing. The sample includes tens of thousands of clones, about 75% seen only once; the top ten take over 2.5%. The CDR3 is 17 amino acids. CDR1 is SEHNR, CDR2 FQNEAQ, per germline (reference sequence). Trimming took 4 bases from V and 1 from J; bases not matched to a gene: 8. The chain has TRBV7-9 and TRBJ1-5, with 9 nucleotides matching TRBD1. Sequencing used PBMCs. This TCR came from a man between 18 and 29 years old in good health and CMV-seronegative. CDR3 protein: CASSWGGTGSSNQPQHF. DNA for the CDR3: TGTGCCAGCAGCTGGGGGGGGACAGGGTCAAGCAATCAGCCCCAGCATTTT.